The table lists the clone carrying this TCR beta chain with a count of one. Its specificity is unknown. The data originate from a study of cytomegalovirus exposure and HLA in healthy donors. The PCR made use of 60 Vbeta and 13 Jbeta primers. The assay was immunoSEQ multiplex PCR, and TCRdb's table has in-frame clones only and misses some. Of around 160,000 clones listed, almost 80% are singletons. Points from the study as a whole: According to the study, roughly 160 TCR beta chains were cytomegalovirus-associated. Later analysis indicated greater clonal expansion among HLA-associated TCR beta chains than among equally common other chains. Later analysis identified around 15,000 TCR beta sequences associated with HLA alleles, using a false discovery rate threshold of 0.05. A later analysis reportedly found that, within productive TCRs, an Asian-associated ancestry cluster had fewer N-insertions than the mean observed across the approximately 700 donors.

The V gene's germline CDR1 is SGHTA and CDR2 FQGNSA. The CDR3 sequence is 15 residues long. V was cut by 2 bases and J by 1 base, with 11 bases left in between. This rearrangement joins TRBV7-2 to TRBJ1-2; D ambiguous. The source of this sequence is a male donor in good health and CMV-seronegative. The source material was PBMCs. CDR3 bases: TGTGCCAGCAGCTTATTTGGCAGTAATAACTATGGCTACACCTTC. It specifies CASSLFGSNNYGYTF. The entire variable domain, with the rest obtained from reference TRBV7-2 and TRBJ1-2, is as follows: GAGVSQSPSNKVTEKGKDVELRCDPISGHTALYWYRQSLGQGLEFLIYFQGNSAPDKSGLPSDRFSAERTGGSVSTLTIQRTQQEDSAVYLCASSLFGSNNYGYTFGSGTRLTVV.